Listed below are T cell receptor beta chains from one sample, sequenced in a study of blood T cell repertoires in COVID-19. Sequencing used immunoSEQ multiplex PCR; TCRdb keeps in-frame clones, though not all of them. The sample consists of some 220,000 clones, roughly 89% of them appearing once. Source material: PBMCs or T cells enriched from blood (not recorded which). The source of these receptors is a woman in her 40s with acute COVID-19. Both conserved end residues are part of each CDR3. The order of the fields is D gene, clone size, V gene, J gene, CDR3 DNA, CDR3 protein. D genes are given only for firm matches. The size of a clone is reported for some rows only, either as once, few or many, or as a class for expanded clones.

NA,NA,TRBV19,TRBJ2-1,TGTGCCAGTAACATTAGGGGAAATGAGCAGTTCTTC,CASNIRGNEQFF
NA,NA,TRBV24-1,TRBJ1-2,TGTGCCACCAGTGATCCAGGCAGAGCTAACTATGGCTACACCTTC,CATSDPGRANYGYTF
TRBD1,NA,TRBV3-1/TRBV3-2,TRBJ2-4,TGTGCCAGCAGCCAAGGCCGACAGGGGGCGGCCAAAAACATTCAGTACTTC,CASSQGRQGAAKNIQYF
NA,NA,TRBV5-1,TRBJ1-6,TGCGCCAGCAGCTTGGAGGCAGGGCCTAATTCACCCCTCCACTTT,CASSLEAGPNSPLHF
NA,NA,TRBV5-1,TRBJ1-2,TGCGCCAGCAGCTTGGTAGACAGCAGAAACTATGGCTACACCTTC,CASSLVDSRNYGYTF
TRBD1,NA,TRBV6-2/TRBV6-3,TRBJ1-6,TGTGCCAGCAGTTACTCGAAGGGACAGAACAATTCACCCCTCCACTTT,CASSYSKGQNNSPLHF
NA,NA,TRBV7-9,TRBJ2-7,TGTGCCAGCAGCTCTCCGATACAGTACGAGCAGTACTTC,CASSSPIQYEQYF
TRBD1,NA,TRBV18,TRBJ2-7,TGTGCCAGCTCACCCTGGGGACAGGGCTACGAGCAGTACTTC,CASSPWGQGYEQYF
TRBD2,NA,TRBV7-8,TRBJ2-1,TGTGCGAGCGGGGGGCAGGGGGTGACCAGTTCCTACAATGAGCAGTTCTTC,CASGGQGVTSSYNEQFF
NA,once,TRBV5-1,TRBJ1-2,TGCGCCAGCAGTCTCCCCGGGAGTGGAAACTATGGCTACACCTTC,CASSLPGSGNYGYTF
TRBD1,NA,TRBV3-1/TRBV3-2,TRBJ1-2,TGTGCCAGCAGCCCTGAGACAGGGGTGTACGTCGGCTATGGCTACACCTTC,CASSPETGVYVGYGYTF
TRBD1,NA,TRBV2,TRBJ1-1,TGTGCCAGCAGTGGCCAGACAGGGTTTTATGTTGAAGCTTTCTTT,CASSGQTGFYVEAFF
TRBD2,NA,TRBV4-3,TRBJ2-1,TGCGCCAGCAGCCTTAGCGGGGGGCCCAGCTCCTACAATGAGCAGTTCTTC,CASSLSGGPSSYNEQFF
TRBD2,NA,TRBV3-1/TRBV3-2,TRBJ2-6,TGTGCCAGCAGCCAAGCACTAGGGACTAGCGGGGGTGCTGGGGCCAACGTCCTGACTTTC,CASSQALGTSGGAGANVLTF
NA,NA,TRBV5-6,TRBJ1-4,TGTGCCAGCAGCTTGAGGGGCCCAAAGGGTAATGAAAAACTGTTTTTT,CASSLRGPKGNEKLFF
NA,NA,TRBV19,TRBJ1-5,TGTGCCAGTAGTCTTCAGGGTCGCTTGGGCAATCAGCCCCAGCATTTT,CASSLQGRLGNQPQHF
NA,NA,TRBV25-1,TRBJ2-3,TGTAGTACCGGGGTAGACAATACGCAGTATTTT,CSTGVDNTQYF
TRBD2,NA,TRBV6-6,TRBJ2-1,TGTGCCAGCAGCGACGGGGGGTACTCCTACAATGAGCAGTTCTTC,CASSDGGYSYNEQFF
NA,NA,TRBV25-1,TRBJ1-2,TGTGCCAGCAGGAGCCAGGTTAACTATGGCTACACCTTC,CASRSQVNYGYTF
NA,NA,TRBV3-1/TRBV3-2,TRBJ2-7,TGTGCCAGCAGCCAAGCTTACGAGCAGTACTTC,CASSQAYEQYF
NA,NA,TRBV18,TRBJ1-6,TGTGCCAGCTCACCACCGAGTTGGGGGGCACCCCTCCACTTT,CASSPPSWGAPLHF
NA,few,TRBV5-1,TRBJ2-5,TGCGCCAGCAGCTTGGACAGTGGGGAGACCCAGTACTTC,CASSLDSGETQYF
NA,NA,TRBV7-8,TRBJ1-1,TGTGCCAGCAGGGGGGCGCTCACTGAAGCTTTCTTT,CASRGALTEAFF
TRBD1,NA,TRBV27,TRBJ1-1,TGTGCCAGCTTCAGACAGGGGATCTTCACTGAAGCTTTCTTT,CASFRQGIFTEAFF
TRBD2,NA,TRBV5-1,TRBJ2-7,TGCGCCAGCAGCTTGGCTAGCGGGGTAGAGCAGTACTTC,CASSLASGVEQYF
NA,NA,TRBV18,TRBJ1-1,TGTGCCAGCTCACCCGACTATGGGACTGAAGCTTTCTTT,CASSPDYGTEAFF
NA,NA,TRBV6-2/TRBV6-3,TRBJ1-5,TGTGCCAGCAGTACCCAGAGCGGGAGCAATCAGCCCCAGCATTTT,CASSTQSGSNQPQHF
TRBD1,NA,TRBV5-1,TRBJ1-1,TGCGCCAGCAGCAGGGGACAGGGTAACACTGAAGCTTTCTTT,CASSRGQGNTEAFF
NA,NA,TRBV5-4,TRBJ1-2,TGTGCCAGCAATAAACCCGGGACTGAGGGGTATGGCTACACCTTC,CASNKPGTEGYGYTF
NA,NA,TRBV9,TRBJ1-2,TGTGCCAGCAGCGCGAAACAGGCTAACTATGGCTACACCTTC,CASSAKQANYGYTF
NA,few,TRBV3-1/TRBV3-2,TRBJ1-5,TGTGCCAGCAGCCAAAACCCTGGGACAAATCAGCCCCAGCATTTT,CASSQNPGTNQPQHF
TRBD1,NA,TRBV4-3,TRBJ2-2,TGCGCCAGCAGCCAAGAACCCGACAGGGCCGGCACCGGGGAGCTGTTTTTT,CASSQEPDRAGTGELFF
TRBD1,NA,TRBV6-2/TRBV6-3,TRBJ2-4,TGTGCCAGCAGTCCCCTAAGGACAGGGGGCGAAGGGCGGGAGGGTAACATTCAGTACTTC,CASSPLRTGGEGREGNIQYF
NA,NA,TRBV10-2,TRBJ2-2,TGCGCCAGCAGTGGATCATTGGACAAGAAGAACACCGGGGAGCTGTTTTTT,CASSGSLDKKNTGELFF
TRBD1,NA,TRBV30,TRBJ1-2,TGTGCCTGGAGCTCGCAGACCGGGACAGGGGCTGGCTACACCTTC,CAWSSQTGTGAGYTF
NA,NA,TRBV7-9,TRBJ2-1,TGTGCCAGCAGCTTAAGGGAGGCAGGGGGTCCGGACAATGAGCAGTTCTTC,CASSLREAGGPDNEQFF